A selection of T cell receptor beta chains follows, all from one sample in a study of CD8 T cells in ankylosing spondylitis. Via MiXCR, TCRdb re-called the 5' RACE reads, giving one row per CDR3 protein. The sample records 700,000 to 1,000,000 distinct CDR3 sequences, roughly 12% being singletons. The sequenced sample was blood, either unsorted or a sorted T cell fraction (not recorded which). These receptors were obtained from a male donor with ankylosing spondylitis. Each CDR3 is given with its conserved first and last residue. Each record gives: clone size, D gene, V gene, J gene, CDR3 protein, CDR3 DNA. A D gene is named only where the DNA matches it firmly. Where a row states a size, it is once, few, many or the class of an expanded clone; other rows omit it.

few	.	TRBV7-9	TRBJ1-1	CASSQRDKGPNTEAFF	TGTGCCAGCAGCCAGAGGGACAAGGGCCCGAACACTGAAGCTTTCTTT
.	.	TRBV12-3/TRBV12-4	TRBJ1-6	CASSLDTGIPLHF	TGTGCCAGCAGTTTAGATACGGGTATACCCCTCCACTTT
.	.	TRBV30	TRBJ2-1	CAWSGTARNEQFF	TGTGCCTGGAGTGGGACGGCCCGGAATGAGCAGTTCTTC
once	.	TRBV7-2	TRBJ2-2	CASSSNRAPRSTGELFF	TGTGCCAGCAGCTCGAACCGGGCCCCCAGGAGCACCGGGGAGCTGTTTTTT
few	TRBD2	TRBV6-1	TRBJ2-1	CASSPGLAALGEQFF	TGTGCCAGCTCCCCGGGACTAGCGGCCTTGGGTGAGCAGTTCTTC
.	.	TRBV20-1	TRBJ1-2	CSATPRLPNYGYTF	TGCAGTGCTACCCCTCGATTGCCTAACTATGGCTACACCTTC
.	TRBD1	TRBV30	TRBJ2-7	CAWTPTGAFYKQYF	TGTGCCTGGACCCCGACAGGGGCCTTTTACAAGCAGTACTTC
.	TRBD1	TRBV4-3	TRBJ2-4	CASSQGQGAGNIQYF	TGCGCCAGCAGCCAAGGACAGGGGGCGGGAAACATTCAGTACTTC
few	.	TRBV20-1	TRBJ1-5	CSAIVAGDQPQHF	TGCAGTGCTATTGTCGCGGGAGATCAGCCCCAGCATTTT
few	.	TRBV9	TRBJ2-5	CASSVEPTGETQYF	TGTGCCAGCAGCGTAGAACCCACAGGCGAGACCCAGTACTTC
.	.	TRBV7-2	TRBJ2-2	CASTLQAGWDTGELFF	TGTGCCAGCACCTTACAGGCGGGCTGGGACACCGGGGAGCTGTTTTTT
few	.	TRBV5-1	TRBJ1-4	CASSFGGIGEKLFF	TGCGCCAGCAGCTTTGGCGGGATCGGTGAAAAACTGTTTTTT
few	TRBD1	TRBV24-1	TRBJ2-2	CATSDSGTGETGELFF	TGTGCCACCAGTGATTCCGGGACAGGAGAAACCGGGGAGCTGTTTTTT
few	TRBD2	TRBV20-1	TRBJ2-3	CSASKAGGFTDTQYF	TGCAGTGCTAGTAAGGCGGGAGGCTTCACAGATACGCAGTATTTT
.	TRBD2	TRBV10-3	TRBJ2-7	CAISAVAGDYEQYF	TGTGCCATCAGTGCCGTTGCGGGAGACTACGAGCAGTACTTC